This passage covers 12 T cell receptor beta chains from one sample sequenced in a study of CD8 T cells in ankylosing spondylitis (TCRdb year 2017). Libraries were prepared through 5' RACE. Sequencing was carried out with an Illumina HiSeq 2500. In-frame beta chains were kept once TCRdb had trimmed the public reads at Q25 with fastp and called clones with MiXCR. Identical CDR3 protein sequences are pooled into one entry, listed with their most common genes and DNA. The sample table lists under 200,000 distinct CDR3 sequences, over 10% of them with a count of one. The top ten constitute about 10% of the sample. Input material: blood, either unsorted or a sorted T cell fraction (not recorded which). The receptors derive from a female donor with ankylosing spondylitis or in good health (not recorded which).

The table lists this clonotype with many counts. The rearrangement links TRBV27 to TRBJ2-4; no reliable D call. The CDR3 extends over 18 amino acids. V was clipped by 2 bases and J by 0 bases, with 17 bases between them. Germline V gene data show CDR1 as MNHEY and CDR2 as SMNVEV (reference sequence). CDR3 DNA: TGTGCCAGCAGTTTACGGATCCCGGACGCCGTAGCCAAAAACATTCAGTACTTC. Protein: CASSLRIPDAVAKNIQYF.

This clonotype was seen at least ten times. This chain joins TRBV24-1 and TRBJ2-3, with D possibly TRBD2 on 6 matching bases. The CDR3 length is 16 residues. V was shortened by 4 bases and J by 4 bases, with 17 bases between the two germline ends. Germline CDR1 and CDR2: KGHDR and SFDVKD. The DNA for the CDR3 is TGTGCCACCAGTGACCCTGGACAAGGAGGGGCAGATACGCAGTATTTT. Protein sequence: CATSDPGQGGADTQYF.

This clonotype was seen repeatedly, ten times or more. The V gene is TRBV5-6, the J gene TRBJ2-5; 7 bases align to TRBD1. Looked up from germline, CDR1 is SGHDT and CDR2 is YYEEEE. The CDR3 runs 15 residues. V lost 3 bases to trimming and J lost 0 bases; unmatched junction nucleotides: 5. DNA for the CDR3: TGTGCCAGCAGCTATGGGACAGCGTACCAAGAGACCCAGTACTTC. Translation: CASSYGTAYQETQYF.

This clonotype appeared many times. V and J are TRBV20-1 and TRBJ1-1; a possible D gene is TRBD1 (5 bases). Trimming took 0 bases from V and 5 from J, leaving 19 bases between them. This CDR3 is built from 16 residues. From germline, CDR1 is DFQATT and CDR2 SNEGSKA (reference sequence). The DNA of the CDR3 is TGCAGTGCTAGAGATATGAAGGGGTCGGCGGTGACTGAAGCTTTCTTT. This translates into CSARDMKGSAVTEAFF.

The chain's CDR3 is CASSPSNLNTEAFF. CDR3 coding DNA: TGCGCCAGCAGCCCTTCTAATTTGAACACTGAAGCTTTCTTT. V usage is TRBV4-3 and J usage is TRBJ1-1; D gene ambiguous. Per germline, CDR1 LGHNA and CDR2 YSLEER. This CDR3 is 14 amino acids long. The V and J ends lost 4 bases and 0 bases respectively, with 9 bases between them.

This clonotype was seen many times. Here the CDR3 reads CASSLETGGKQPQHF. For the CDR3, the DNA is TGTGCCAGCAGCTTAGAAACAGGGGGGAAACAGCCCCAGCATTTT. The rearrangement links TRBV7-2 to TRBJ1-5; 8 bases match TRBD1. After removal of 1 base from V and 7 bases from J, the junction contained 6 bases not matched to a gene. CDR3 size: 15 residues. Germline assignment: CDR1 SGHTA and CDR2 FQGNSA.

This clonotype was found many times. The gene calls are TRBV7-2 and TRBJ1-2, with a possible D match to TRBD1 (6 bases). Trimming took off 4 bases at V and 8 bases at J, with 17 bases between the two ends. This CDR3 spans 14 amino acids. Germline assignment: CDR1 SGHTA and CDR2 FQGNSA. As DNA, the CDR3 is TGTGCCAGCAGCTCAAGGGGGGGACTTATAGGCTACACCTTC. Amino acid sequence: CASSSRGGLIGYTF. The full variable domain, rest sourced from reference TRBV7-2 and TRBJ1-2, is GAGVSQSPSNKVTEKGKDVELRCDPISGHTALYWYRQSLGQGLEFLIYFQGNSAPDKSGLPSDRFSAERTGGSVSTLTIQRTQQEDSAVYLCASSSRGGLIGYTFGSGTRLTVV.

This clonotype was observed many times. The V and J genes are TRBV12-5 and TRBJ2-2; 13 bases are a match to TRBD2. With V trimmed by 6 bases and J by 6 bases, 4 bases remained unmatched. Germline V CDR1 and CDR2: LGHNT, FRNRAP. The CDR3 length is 15 residues. CDR3 DNA sequence: TGTGCTAGTGGAAGAGGGACTAGCGGGGCCGGGGAGCTGTTTTTT. This encodes CASGRGTSGAGELFF.

This clonotype has more than one count but fewer than ten. The rearrangement joins TRBV29-1 to TRBJ1-1; the D gene is possibly TRBD1 (5 bases). V lost 7 bases and J lost 0, with 12 bases in between. The CDR3 consists of 13 residues. The germline V gene has CDR1 SQVTM and CDR2 ANQGSEA. The CDR3 DNA reads TGCAGCGCCGAACGGGGGGTGAACACTGAAGCTTTCTTT. Protein sequence: CSAERGVNTEAFF.

There are many counts of this clonotype. The V and J genes are TRBV29-1 and TRBJ2-1, with 7 bases lining up with TRBD2. The CDR3 has 14 amino acids. From germline, CDR1 is SQVTM and CDR2 ANQGSEA. The J segment lost 2 bases and the V segment lost 7 bases, leaving 8 bases of the junction unmatched. CDR3 residues: CSGGERDTYNEQFF. CDR3 DNA: TGCAGCGGGGGAGAGCGGGATACCTACAATGAGCAGTTCTTC.

V gene TRBV6-1 combines with J gene TRBJ2-5; D possibly uses TRBD1 or TRBD2 (6 bases each). Germline CDR1 and CDR2: MNHNS and SASEGT. V was pared by 7 bases and J by 2 bases, with 14 bases between. The CDR3 is 14 residues long. CDR3 DNA: TGTGCCAGCAAATACAGGAGGGGGCAAGAGACCCAGTACTTC. Translated: CASKYRRGQETQYF.

This clonotype was seen a handful of times. The J gene is TRBJ2-5, the V gene TRBV5-5; 7 nucleotides line up with TRBD1. The V gene end was trimmed by 4 bases and the J gene end by 5 bases; junction bases not matched to a gene: 11. The CDR3 length is 15 residues. The germline V gene has CDR1 SGHKS and CDR2 YYEKEE (reference sequence). The CDR3 DNA is TGTGCCAGCAGCCCTCGGGACAGTCCGTGGGAGACCCAGTACTTC. Protein product: CASSPRDSPWETQYF.